The 12 T cell receptor beta chains given below trace back to one sample, sequenced in a study of TIL therapy for anti-PD-1-resistant metastatic lung cancer. Time point here: pre-treatment sample, taken before nivolumab and TIL therapy. Sequencing used immunoSEQ v3. The method was immunoSEQ multiplex PCR; TCRdb's version includes in-frame clones alone and lacks a portion of them. The repertoire holds under 70,000 clones, with less than 75% as singletons. Sequencing was performed on blood, taken at baseline. These receptors originate from a person aged 25 to 80 with non-small cell lung cancer.

The chain's CDR3 is CASSLAAGRRMNTEAFF. In DNA, the CDR3 is TGTGCCAGCAGCTTAGCGGCTGGGAGGCGTATGAACACTGAAGCTTTCTTT. This chain links TRBV7-2 with TRBJ1-1; no definite D call. Germline-derived CDR1 and CDR2 are SGHTA and FQGNSA. The CDR3 runs 17 residues. V lost 0 bases to trimming and J lost 0 bases, with 14 bases between them. The full variable domain, in which reference TRBV7-2 and TRBJ1-1 provide the parts outside the CDR3, is GAGVSQSPSNKVTEKGKDVELRCDPISGHTALYWYRQSLGQGLEFLIYFQGNSAPDKSGLPSDRFSAERTGGSVSTLTIQRTQQEDSAVYLCASSLAAGRRMNTEAFFGQGTRLTVV.

The V call is TRBV4-1, the J call TRBJ2-1, with 8 bases lining up with TRBD1. Losses at the gene ends were 3 bases for V and 0 bases for J; bases not matched to a gene: 4. The CDR3 totals 16 residues. Germline V gene data show CDR1 as MGHRA and CDR2 as YSYEKL. The CDR3 nucleotides are TGCGCCAGCAGCCAGACAGGGGCTCGCTCCTACAATGAGCAGTTCTTC. It yields the protein CASSQTGARSYNEQFF.

The rearrangement links TRBV7-9 to TRBJ2-3; D ambiguous. The germline CDR1 and CDR2 sequences are SEHNR and FQNEAQ (reference sequence). V was shortened by 4 bases and J by 6 bases, with 11 bases between the two germline ends. The CDR3 has 13 amino acids. The DNA for the CDR3 is TGTGCCAGCAGCTATCGCCTTGTCGATACGCAGTATTTT. Protein product: CASSYRLVDTQYF.

V and J are TRBV5-1 and TRBJ2-3; a weak D match, TRBD2 (6 bases). V gave up 4 bases and J gave up 0 bases, with 15 bases separating them. Germline CDR1 reads SGHRS; CDR2 reads YFSETQ. This CDR3 has 16 amino acids. CDR3 sequence (DNA): TGCGCCAGCAGCCGGAACCTAGCGTCTAGCACAGATACGCAGTATTTT. Translated: CASSRNLASSTDTQYF.

The chain couples TRBV7-8 to TRBJ1-5; perhaps TRBD1 as D (5 bases). This CDR3 is 16 amino acids long. Trimming stripped 0 bases from V and 7 bases from J, with 16 bases between. Germline V gene lookup returns CDR1 SGHVS and CDR2 FQNEAQ. The DNA of the CDR3 is TGTGCCAGCAGCTTAGCATTCAGCCAGGGCGGGCAGCCCCAGCATTTT. Amino acid sequence: CASSLAFSQGGQPQHF.

The chain combines TRBV14 with TRBJ2-1, with 7 bases fitting TRBD2. Germline CDR1 and CDR2: SGHDN and FVKESK. The length of the CDR3 is 14 residues. V lost 7 bases and J lost 3; bases outside the gene matches: 6. CDR3 in amino acids: CASTPGGGYNEQFF. Here the CDR3 DNA reads TGTGCCAGCACCCCTGGGGGGGGCTACAATGAGCAGTTCTTC.

V and J are TRBV27 and TRBJ2-5; 8 nucleotides match TRBD2. The length of the CDR3 is 16 residues. V shed 0 bases and J 4 bases; nucleotides not matched to a gene: 7. Germline-derived CDR1 and CDR2 are MNHEY and SMNVEV (reference sequence). The CDR3 spells CASSLSAGRAGETQYF. The CDR3 coding sequence is TGTGCCAGCAGTTTATCGGCCGGGAGGGCCGGAGAGACCCAGTACTTC.

The V and J genes are TRBV4-3 and TRBJ1-3; D gene unclear. The CDR3 runs 14 residues. Per germline, CDR1 LGHNA and CDR2 YSLEER. Trimming removed 0 bases at V and 7 bases at J, with 10 bases between. CDR3 sequence reads: CASSQEYGQNTIYF. As DNA, the CDR3 is TGCGCCAGCAGCCAAGAGTACGGGCAGAACACCATATATTTT.

V gene TRBV11-3 combines with J gene TRBJ2-7, with a weak D call TRBD1 (5 bases). V lost 3 bases, J lost 6 bases, and 12 bases lay in between. Looked up from germline, CDR1 is SGHNT and CDR2 is YENEEA. CDR3 size: 13 residues. CDR3 coding DNA: TGTGCCAGCAGCTTGGGCAGGGAAAGCGAGCAGTACTTC. Amino acid sequence: CASSLGRESEQYF. Full variable domain (remainder filled in from reference TRBV11-3 and TRBJ2-7): EAGVVQSPRYKIIEKKQPVAFWCNPISGHNTLYWYLQNLGQGPELLIRYENEEAVDDSQLPKDRFSAERLKGVDSTLKIQPAELGDSAVYLCASSLGRESEQYFGPGTRLTVT.

DNA of the CDR3: TGCGCCAGCAGCCGAAAGGAATGGCGGGAGGGACACTACACCGGGGAGCTGTTTTTT. Protein product: CASSRKEWREGHYTGELFF. J is TRBJ2-2 and V is TRBV4-1, with 9 bases identical to TRBD2. CDR3 length: 19 residues. The V segment lost 4 bases and the J segment 3 bases; nucleotides outside the gene matches: 15. Germline values: CDR1 MGHRA, CDR2 YSYEKL.

V and J are TRBV28 and TRBJ1-1; D ambiguous. The V gene lost 8 bases and the J gene lost 1 base, with 11 bases spanning the gap. Germline V gene lookup returns CDR1 MDHEN and CDR2 SYDVKM. This CDR3 contains 13 residues. CDR3 region: CASGSGSNTEAFF. In DNA, the CDR3 is TGTGCCAGCGGTTCTGGGTCGAACACTGAAGCTTTCTTT.

The chain carries TRBV7-9 and TRBJ2-7; TRBD2 matches 7 bases. Per germline, CDR1 SEHNR and CDR2 FQNEAQ (reference sequence). The trim removed 4 bases at V and 6 bases at J, leaving 9 bases unmatched. The CDR3 totals 14 residues. CDR3 sequence reads: CASSSGLVYAEQYF. In nucleotides, the CDR3 is TGTGCCAGCAGCTCTGGACTAGTTTATGCCGAGCAGTACTTC. The complete variable domain, with remaining parts taken from reference TRBV7-9 and TRBJ2-7, reads DTGVSQNPRHKITKRGQNVTFRCDPISEHNRLYWYRQTLGQGPEFLTYFQNEAQLEKSRLLSDRFSAERPKGSFSTLEIQRTEQGDSAMYLCASSSGLVYAEQYFGPGTRLTVT.